The 24 T cell receptor beta chains listed next were all sequenced from one sample in a study of T cell changes during pregnancy in multiple sclerosis. Produced via immunoSEQ multiplex PCR; TCRdb's table is partial and in-frame only. The sample has 75,000 to 95,000 clones, over 85% seen once. The sequencing used CD4+ T cells from peripheral blood mononuclear cells, collected after pregnancy. The origin of the receptors is a female donor with multiple sclerosis, enrolled in a pregnancy study.

This chain links TRBV11-2 with TRBJ2-7, with 8 bases identical to TRBD1. Germline lookup yields CDR1 SGHAT and CDR2 FQNNGV. The ends lost 4 bases at V and 7 bases at J; junction bases unmatched: 9. The CDR3 contains 14 residues. The CDR3 protein is CASSSWTGTIEQYF. CDR3 nucleotide sequence: TGTGCCAGCAGCTCCTGGACAGGGACAATAGAGCAGTACTTC.

This clone has just one count. The chain combines TRBV28 with TRBJ1-5; D is unclear. This CDR3 has 18 amino acids. Germline lookup yields CDR1 MDHEN and CDR2 SYDVKM. Trimming stripped 2 bases from V and 0 bases from J, with 17 bases between. The CDR3 spells CASSLLGGMHYSNQPQHF. As DNA, the CDR3 is TGTGCCAGCAGTTTACTGGGAGGCATGCATTATAGCAATCAGCCCCAGCATTTT.

The gene calls are TRBV5-6 and TRBJ2-7; 7 nucleotides match TRBD2. The CDR3 is made up of 15 amino acids. CDR1 is SGHDT, CDR2 YYEEEE, per germline. V was clipped by 1 base and J by 2 bases; unmatched bases: 6. The CDR3 DNA is TGTGCCAGCAGCTTGAGTAGCGGGCGGACCTACGAGCAGTACTTC. Its translation: CASSLSSGRTYEQYF.

The chain links TRBV7-2 to TRBJ1-5; 7 bases fit TRBD1. V was clipped by 7 bases and J by 2 bases; unmatched bases: 8. The CDR3 has 15 residues. Germline V gene data show CDR1 as SGHTA and CDR2 as FQGNSA. As DNA, the CDR3 is TGTGCCAGCACCGGGACAGCTGGCCGCAATCAGCCCCAGCATTTT. Its translation is CASTGTAGRNQPQHF.

The V gene is TRBV4-1, the J gene TRBJ1-2, with D perhaps matching TRBD1 (5 bases). The germline V gene has CDR1 MGHRA and CDR2 YSYEKL. V was cut by 0 bases and J by 8 bases, with 13 bases left in between. The CDR3 loop spans 14 amino acids. The CDR3 DNA reads TGCGCCAGCAGCCAAGACCAGGGACTGGAGGGCTACACCTTC. Its protein product is CASSQDQGLEGYTF.

V is TRBV7-8 and J is TRBJ2-7, with D perhaps matching TRBD1 (5 bases). Germline-derived CDR1 and CDR2 are SGHVS and FQNEAQ. This CDR3 region has 13 residues. V lost 1 base and J 8 bases, leaving 12 bases between the germline ends. The CDR3 sequence is CASSLEGPGKQYF. The CDR3 DNA reads as TGTGCCAGCAGCTTAGAGGGTCCAGGGAAGCAGTACTTC.

The rearrangement joins TRBV5-1 to TRBJ2-1, with 7 bases identical to TRBD2. The CDR3 length is 15 residues. CDR1 is SGHRS, CDR2 YFSETQ, per germline. J lost 2 bases, V lost 1 base, and 3 bases had no gene match. CDR3 protein: CASSLLSGPYNEQFF. The CDR3 coding sequence is TGCGCCAGCAGCTTGCTTAGCGGGCCCTACAATGAGCAGTTCTTC.

The CDR3 region is CSVWTGENTEAFF. CDR3 nucleotide sequence: TGCAGCGTTTGGACAGGGGAGAACACTGAAGCTTTCTTT. The rearrangement joins TRBV29-1 to TRBJ1-1; TRBD1 matches 9 bases. The germline V gene has CDR1 SQVTM and CDR2 ANQGSEA. Germline trimming cut 5 bases from V and 1 base from J; bases unmatched to any gene: 2. The length of the CDR3 is 13 residues. The whole variable domain, filled in from reference TRBV29-1 and TRBJ1-1, reads SAVISQKPSRDICQRGTSLTIQCQVDSQVTMMFWYRQQPGQSLTLIATANQGSEATYESGFVIDKFPISRPNLTFSTLTVSNMSPEDSSIYLCSVWTGENTEAFFGQGTRLTVV.

This clone was picked up one time. The J gene is TRBJ2-2, the V gene TRBV5-1; weak D call: TRBD2 (6 bases). CDR3 length equals 16 residues. From germline, CDR1 is SGHRS and CDR2 YFSETQ. Trimming pared 0 bases from V and 4 bases from J, leaving 13 bases between. This chain's CDR3 is CASSLAVGRSTGELFF. CDR3 nucleotide sequence: TGCGCCAGCAGCTTGGCCGTCGGGAGATCCACCGGGGAGCTGTTTTTT.

The rearrangement uses TRBV29-1 and TRBJ1-4, with D perhaps matching TRBD1 (5 bases). The CDR3 length is 15 residues. Germline V gene data show CDR1 as SQVTM and CDR2 as ANQGSEA. Trimming stripped 5 bases from V and 0 bases from J, with 13 bases between. CDR3 protein: CSVSQGAATNEKLFF. In DNA, the CDR3 is TGCAGCGTTTCCCAAGGGGCGGCAACTAATGAAAAACTGTTTTTT.

As DNA, the CDR3 is TGTGCCAGCAGTTTCAGACACAGGAACACTGAAGCTTTCTTT. This encodes CASSFRHRNTEAFF. This chain joins TRBV28 and TRBJ1-1; D is unresolved. This CDR3 comprises 14 residues. Germline V gene lookup returns CDR1 MDHEN and CDR2 SYDVKM. The V and J ends lost 3 bases and 1 base respectively, with 9 bases between them.

This chain links TRBV28 with TRBJ2-1; 13 bases map to TRBD2. The germline gives CDR1 MDHEN, CDR2 SYDVKM. The CDR3 extends over 16 amino acids. V shed 6 bases and J 6 bases; nucleotides not matched to a gene: 8. The DNA of the CDR3 is TGTGCCAGCAGGGGGACTAGCGGGATGGGGGGCAATGAGCAGTTCTTC. This translates into CASRGTSGMGGNEQFF. Filled out from reference TRBV28 and TRBJ2-1, the complete variable domain reads DVKVTQSSRYLVKRTGEKVFLECVQDMDHENMFWYRQDPGLGLRLIYFSYDVKMKEKGDIPEGYSVSREKKERFSLILESASTNQTSMYLCASRGTSGMGGNEQFFGPGTRLTVL.

This chain connects TRBV6-5 to TRBJ2-1; TRBD1 matches 8 bases. This CDR3 has 16 amino acids. Germline values: CDR1 MNHEY, CDR2 SVGAGI. Trimming removed 0 bases from V and 4 bases from J; junction bases left unmatched: 5. The CDR3 sequence is CASSYSEQGVYNEQFF. CDR3 sequence (DNA): TGTGCCAGCAGTTACTCCGAACAGGGGGTTTACAATGAGCAGTTCTTC.

A word on this clone: Germline and junction disagree at one end, which may indicate a read error. In DNA form, the CDR3 reads TGTGCTAGCAGCTTAGATTCAGGGGGCCAAGAGACCCAGTACTTC. Protein sequence: CASSLDSGGQETQYF. The chain employs TRBV7-7 and TRBJ2-5, with 7 bases lining up with TRBD1. CDR1 is SSHAT, CDR2 FNYEAQ, per germline (reference sequence). The CDR3 has 15 amino acids.

The chain recombines TRBV12-2 with TRBJ2-6; the D call of TRBD1 is as the table states it, not checked on the DNA. TRBV12-2 is a recognized pseudogene. The CDR3 is 19 residues long. CDR3 protein: CASRLAWTSGECGANVLTF. Written as DNA, the CDR3 is TGTGCAAGTCGCTTAGCGTGGACATCAGGGGAGTGCGGGGCCAACGTCCTGACTTTC.

The gene calls are TRBV19 and TRBJ2-1, with D maybe TRBD1 (6 bases). The germline V gene has CDR1 LNHDA and CDR2 SQIVND (reference sequence). CDR3 size: 17 residues. The V end was cut by 4 bases, the J end by 3 bases, with 19 bases between. DNA of the CDR3: TGTGCCAGTAGTACGTCGGTTCCCGGGACATACTACAATGAGCAGTTCTTC. Translation: CASSTSVPGTYYNEQFF.

The chain couples TRBV6-5 to TRBJ2-7, with D possibly being TRBD2 (5 bases). Germline-derived CDR1 and CDR2 are MNHEY and SVGAGI. The ends were cut back, 2 bases at V and 2 bases at J, with 10 bases in the middle. This CDR3 is built from 14 residues. CDR3 in amino acids: CASSYGRAAYEQYF. For the CDR3, the DNA is TGTGCCAGCAGTTACGGGCGGGCAGCCTACGAGCAGTACTTC.

In DNA, the CDR3 is TGTGCCAGCAGTTTTTCAGGGACTTTCGCTGAAGCTTTCTTT. Translated, it gives CASSFSGTFAEAFF. V usage is TRBV28 and J usage is TRBJ1-1; D is possibly TRBD1 (5 bases). Per germline, CDR1 MDHEN and CDR2 SYDVKM. CDR3 length equals 14 residues. Between the trimmed V and J ends, which lost 3 bases and 6 bases, there was a span of 14 bases. Supplemented by reference TRBV28 and TRBJ1-1, the full variable domain reads DVKVTQSSRYLVKRTGEKVFLECVQDMDHENMFWYRQDPGLGLRLIYFSYDVKMKEKGDIPEGYSVSREKKERFSLILESASTNQTSMYLCASSFSGTFAEAFFGQGTRLTVV.

Of note for this clone: Additional DNA sequences in this sample encode the identical CDR3. This chain links TRBV18 with TRBJ1-4, with TRBD1 matching over 9 bases. Germline loops: CDR1 KGHSH, CDR2 LQKENI. This CDR3 is built from 13 residues. Losses at the gene ends were 3 bases for V and 7 bases for J; bases not matched to a gene: 0. The CDR3 is CASSPGQGEKLFF. The CDR3 nucleotides are TGTGCCAGCTCACCGGGACAGGGTGAAAAACTGTTTTTT. The full variable domain, with the rest looked up from reference TRBV18 and TRBJ1-4, is NAGVMQNPRHLVRRRGQEARLRCSPMKGHSHVYWYRQLPEEGLKFMVYLQKENIIDESGMPKERFSAEFPKEGPSILRIQQVVRGDSAAYFCASSPGQGEKLFFGSGTQLSVL.

The chain employs TRBV9 and TRBJ2-7, with TRBD2 matching 7 bases. The CDR3 has 15 amino acids. Unmatched junction bases numbered 11, after V lost 3 bases and J lost 5 bases. Looked up from germline, CDR1 is SGDLS and CDR2 is YYNGEE. The CDR3 spells CASSGGGRLRNEQYF. In nucleotides, the CDR3 is TGTGCCAGCAGCGGGGGCGGGAGACTTAGAAACGAGCAGTACTTC.

This rearrangement joins TRBV15 to TRBJ1-2; D is undetermined. Looked up from germline, CDR1 is LNHNV and CDR2 is YYDKDF (reference sequence). The CDR3 runs 15 residues. Trimming took 1 base from V and 7 from J, leaving 16 bases between them. The CDR3 nucleotides are TGTGCCACCAGCAGAGCCCGACTCCGGAAAGCTGGCTACACCTTC. This gives the protein CATSRARLRKAGYTF.

The V call is TRBV28, the J call TRBJ2-7; tentative D call: TRBD1 (6 bases). CDR3 size: 14 residues. The V end lost 3 bases, the J end lost 2 bases, and 11 bases lay between the germline ends. CDR1 and CDR2 from the germline V gene are MDHEN and SYDVKM. In nucleotides, the CDR3 is TGTGCCAGCAGTTTTGGGACACTTACCTACGAGCAGTACTTC. Protein sequence: CASSFGTLTYEQYF.

The J gene is TRBJ2-1, the V gene TRBV15, with 7 bases that match TRBD2. The CDR3 spans 17 residues. V lost 7 bases, J lost 7 bases, and 19 bases stayed unmatched. Looked up from germline, CDR1 is LNHNV and CDR2 is YYDKDF (reference sequence). DNA for the CDR3: TGTGCCACCACCCCGCGGGATATAGCGGGCCACCGAAATGAGCAGTTCTTC. This sequence encodes CATTPRDIAGHRNEQFF.

The CDR3 is CSVSGLAGEVDTQYF. CDR3 DNA sequence: TGCAGCGTTTCCGGACTAGCGGGAGAGGTAGATACGCAGTATTTT. The genes are TRBV29-1 and TRBJ2-3, with TRBD2 matching over 13 bases. From germline, CDR1 is SQVTM and CDR2 ANQGSEA. This CDR3 is 15 amino acids long. V trimming: 5 bases; J trimming: 5 bases; junction bases outside the gene matches: 7.